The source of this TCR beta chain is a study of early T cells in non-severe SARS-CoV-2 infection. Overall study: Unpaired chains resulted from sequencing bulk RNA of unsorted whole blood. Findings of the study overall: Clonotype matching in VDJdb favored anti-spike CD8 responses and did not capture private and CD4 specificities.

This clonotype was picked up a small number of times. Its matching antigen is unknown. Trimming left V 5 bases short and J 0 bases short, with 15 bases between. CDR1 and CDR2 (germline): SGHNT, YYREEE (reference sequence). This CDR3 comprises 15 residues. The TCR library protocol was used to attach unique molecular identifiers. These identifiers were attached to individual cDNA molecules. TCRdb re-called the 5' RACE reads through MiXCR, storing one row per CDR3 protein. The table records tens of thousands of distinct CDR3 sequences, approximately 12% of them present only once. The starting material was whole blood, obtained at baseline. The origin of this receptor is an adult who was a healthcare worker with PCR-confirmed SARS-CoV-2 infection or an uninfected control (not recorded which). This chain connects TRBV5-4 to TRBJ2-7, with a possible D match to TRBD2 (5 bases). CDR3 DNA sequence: TGTGCCAGCAGATTTCCGGGGTTCCCCTCCTACGAGCAGTACTTC. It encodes CASRFPGFPSYEQYF.